A selection of T cell receptor beta chains follows, all from one sample in a study of neurological immune-mediated disorders. A single record per CDR3 protein comes from TCRdb applying MiXCR to the 5' RACE reads. There are tens of thousands of distinct CDR3 sequences in the sample; 3% to 4.5% occur only once, and roughly 1.5% lies in the top ten. Sample: PBMCs. These receptors all stem from a man younger than 45 with multiple sclerosis. CDR3s include the opening cysteine and the closing phenylalanine or tryptophan. D genes are given only for firm matches. Size tells how often a clone was seen (once, few, many) or the class of an expanded clone, and some rows leave it out.

V gene	CDR3 length	clone size	J gene	D gene	CDR3 protein	CDR3 DNA
TRBV12-3/TRBV12-4	15	many	TRBJ2-1	TRBD2	CASRLLAGNYNEQFF	TGTGCCAGCAGACTCCTAGCGGGGAACTACAATGAGCAGTTCTTC
TRBV7-9	15	many	TRBJ1-1	.	CASRNKQGLETEAFF	TGTGCCAGCAGGAATAAACAGGGTTTGGAGACTGAAGCTTTCTTT
TRBV20-1	11	many	TRBJ2-7	.	CSSGITYEQYF	TGCAGTTCCGGGATAACCTACGAGCAGTACTTC
TRBV3-1	14	many	TRBJ1-5	.	CASSQGAHSQPQHF	TGTGCCAGCAGCCAAGGAGCGCATTCCCAGCCCCAGCATTTT
TRBV5-1	16	few	TRBJ2-1	TRBD2	CASSLAGRAVYNEQFF	TGCGCCAGCAGCTTGGCCGGGAGGGCCGTGTACAATGAGCAGTTCTTC
TRBV7-3	14	.	TRBJ2-1	TRBD2	CASRALSGSDEQFF	TGTGCCAGCAGGGCCCTTAGCGGGAGCGATGAGCAGTTCTTC
TRBV20-1	15	many	TRBJ1-1	.	CSAPFGRTVNTEAFF	TGCAGTGCTCCATTTGGCCGGACAGTGAACACTGAAGCTTTCTTT
TRBV7-7	12	many	TRBJ2-1	TRBD1	CASSPRTGVAFF	TGTGCCAGCAGCCCCAGGACAGGGGTCGCGTTCTTC
TRBV20-1	15	many	TRBJ2-1	.	CSAREDQGGRNEQFF	TGCAGTGCTAGAGAGGACCAGGGGGGGAGGAATGAGCAGTTCTTC
TRBV7-8	14	many	TRBJ2-3	.	CASSLGVGTDTQYF	TGTGCCAGCAGCTTAGGGGTTGGTACAGATACGCAGTATTTT
TRBV5-6	13	many	TRBJ1-6	.	CASSQKGNSPLHF	TGTGCCAGCAGCCAGAAGGGGAATTCACCCCTCCACTTT
TRBV20-1	15	many	TRBJ2-1	TRBD1	CSARSGTVWGNEQFF	TGCAGTGCTAGGTCCGGGACAGTTTGGGGCAATGAGCAGTTCTTC
TRBV11-2	15	many	TRBJ2-1	.	CASSLAGGSYNEQFF	TGTGCCAGCAGCTTAGCGGGCGGATCCTACAATGAGCAGTTCTTC
TRBV3-1	14	many	TRBJ2-7	TRBD1	CASSRSTQGYEQYF	TGTGCCAGCAGCCGTTCCACACAGGGGTACGAGCAGTACTTC
TRBV29-1	13	many	TRBJ1-5	TRBD1	CSVAGGYNQPQHF	TGCAGCGTGGCAGGGGGTTACAATCAGCCCCAGCATTTT
TRBV5-1	14	many	TRBJ1-4	.	CASSVRAPGEKLFF	TGCGCCAGCAGCGTCAGGGCCCCGGGGGAGAAACTGTTTTTT
TRBV29-1	13	many	TRBJ2-7	TRBD2	CSVTSGSRNEQYF	TGCAGCGTAACTAGCGGGAGTAGGAACGAGCAGTACTTC
TRBV15	16	many	TRBJ1-1	.	CATSRARRGMNTEAFF	TGTGCCACCAGCAGAGCCCGCCGGGGGATGAACACTGAAGCTTTCTTT
TRBV10-2	13	many	TRBJ2-7	.	CASSAYRSYEQYF	TGCGCCAGCAGTGCCTACAGGTCCTACGAGCAGTACTTC
TRBV7-3	13	many	TRBJ1-1	.	CASSELLNTEAFF	TGTGCCAGCAGTGAATTACTGAACACTGAAGCTTTCTTT
TRBV29-1	14	many	TRBJ1-2	.	CSVRFLDRRYGYTF	TGCAGCGTTCGCTTTCTGGACAGACGATATGGCTACACCTTC
TRBV2	16	many	TRBJ2-3	TRBD2	CASSDPREGDADTQYF	TGTGCCAGCAGTGATCCCCGGGAGGGAGACGCAGATACGCAGTATTTT
TRBV4-2	15	many	TRBJ2-5	TRBD2	CASSPGTSGEETQYF	TGTGCCAGCAGCCCGGGGACTAGCGGGGAGGAGACCCAGTACTTC
TRBV28	14	many	TRBJ2-1	.	CASRVSAESDEQFF	TGTGCCAGCAGGGTGAGCGCCGAGTCGGATGAGCAGTTCTTC
TRBV5-1	13	many	TRBJ2-5	.	CASSLGPVETQYF	TGCGCCAGCAGCTTGGGACCGGTTGAGACCCAGTACTTC
TRBV20-1	11	few	TRBJ1-1	.	CSHTPGGMAFF	TGCAGTCACACCCCGGGGGGAATGGCTTTCTTT
TRBV12-3/TRBV12-4	12	many	TRBJ1-3	.	CASSFGGNTIYF	TGTGCCAGCAGTTTTGGGGGAAACACCATATATTTT
TRBV5-1	16	many	TRBJ2-3	.	CASSLLGLTSTDTQYF	TGCGCCAGCAGCTTGCTTGGGCTGACAAGCACAGATACGCAGTATTTT
TRBV6-1	14	many	TRBJ1-2	.	CASTPPLGKYGYTF	TGTGCCAGCACCCCACCACTGGGGAAGTATGGCTACACCTTC
TRBV5-5	15	.	TRBJ2-7	.	CASSPRYYRFYEQYF	TGTGCCAGCAGCCCCCGGTACTACCGCTTCTACGAGCAGTACTTC
TRBV5-1	14	many	TRBJ2-2	.	CASSLSKNTGELFF	TGCGCCAGCAGCTTAAGCAAAAACACCGGGGAGCTGTTTTTT
TRBV29-1	11	.	TRBJ2-7	TRBD1	CSVRGLGEQYF	TGCAGCGTCAGGGGGCTTGGAGAGCAGTACTTC
TRBV15	13	many	TRBJ2-3	.	CASTQTATDTQYF	TGTGCCTCTACTCAAACAGCTACAGATACGCAGTATTTT
TRBV20-1	14	many	TRBJ1-5	.	CSASDGGLKQPQHF	TGCAGTGCTAGCGATGGCGGATTAAAACAGCCCCAGCATTTT
TRBV7-6	18	many	TRBJ1-3	TRBD1	CASSLDIPDRDSGNTIYF	TGTGCCAGCAGCTTAGATATCCCGGACAGGGACTCTGGAAACACCATATATTTT
TRBV4-1	15	.	TRBJ1-5	.	CASSHQGRGDQPQNF	TGCGCCAGCAGCCATCAGGGTAGGGGTGATCAGCCCCAGAATTTT
TRBV5-1	15	many	TRBJ2-3	TRBD1	CASSLGQGASDTQYF	TGCGCCAGCAGCTTGGGACAGGGGGCTTCAGATACGCAGTATTTT
TRBV4-1	14	many	TRBJ2-7	.	CASSQGVQNYEQYF	TGCGCCAGCAGCCAAGGGGTCCAGAACTACGAGCAGTACTTC
TRBV29-1	13	many	TRBJ2-1	.	CSAVDRIDNEQFF	TGCAGCGCTGTTGACAGGATCGACAATGAGCAGTTCTTC
TRBV7-9	16	many	TRBJ1-2	TRBD1	CASSLGGGQGASGYTF	TGTGCCAGCAGCTTAGGCGGCGGGCAGGGGGCAAGTGGCTACACCTTC
TRBV28	13	many	TRBJ2-1	TRBD1	CASSRTGGNEQFF	TGTGCCAGCAGTAGGACAGGGGGCAATGAGCAGTTCTTC
TRBV5-5	16	.	TRBJ2-3	TRBD2	CASSLGLADRTDTQYF	TGTGCCAGCAGCTTGGGGCTAGCGGACCGAACAGATACGCAGTATTTT
TRBV5-1	14	many	TRBJ1-4	.	CASSLGSFNEKLFF	TGCGCCAGCAGCTTGGGGAGCTTTAATGAAAAACTGTTTTTT
TRBV20-1	13	many	TRBJ1-2	.	CSAGSANNYGYTF	TGCAGTGCTGGAAGCGCCAATAACTATGGCTACACCTTC
TRBV12-3/TRBV12-4	13	many	TRBJ1-2	TRBD1	CASSSTGFYGYTF	TGTGCCAGCAGTTCGACAGGGTTCTATGGCTACACCTTC
TRBV25-1	14	many	TRBJ2-7	.	CASSETVAGNEQYF	TGTGCCAGCAGTGAAACGGTAGCAGGGAACGAGCAGTACTTC